This T cell receptor (beta chain) is drawn from a study of T cell responses to AZD1222 COVID-19 vaccine. Study at large: Recipients boosted at about 4 weeks or about 12 weeks are pooled. Findings and limits, study-wide: In a largely white British group with more females than males, clonal diversity was possibly underestimated. Baseline serostatus was positive in only a handful of AZD1222 recipients.

Assay used: immunoSEQ multiplex PCR; TCRdb lists only in-frame clones, some missing. The sample records 150,000 or so clones, more than 75% being singletons. CDR1 and CDR2 from the germline V gene are SGHRS and YFSETQ. With 4 bases removed from V and 0 bases from J, the gap between germline ends came to 4 bases. This CDR3 contains 12 residues. In the case of this clone: What it recognizes is unknown.

This receptor was taken from an adult in good health. The chain is built from TRBV5-1 and TRBJ2-5; D gene unclear. Sequencing was performed on peripheral blood, taken on day 0 of AZD1222 vaccination. CDR3: CASSMNQETQYF. The CDR3 bases are TGCGCCAGCAGCATGAACCAAGAGACCCAGTACTTC.